The 19 T cell receptor beta chains in this list originate from one sample, sequenced in a study of blood T cell repertoires in COVID-19. Method: immunoSEQ multiplex PCR; TCRdb's copy keeps in-frame clones and lacks some. The sample lists roughly 190,000 clones; about 83% were seen once. The source material was peripheral blood. The receptors originated from a man between 18 and 35 years old with active or convalescent COVID-19.

V usage is TRBV30 and J usage is TRBJ1-1; D is unresolved. Germline values: CDR1 GTSNPN, CDR2 SVGIG (reference sequence). The CDR3 loop spans 11 amino acids. Trimming stripped 5 bases from V and 8 bases from J, with 12 bases between. In DNA form, the CDR3 reads TGTGCCTGGTACGAAGGACTCGAAGCTTTCTTT. Its translation is CAWYEGLEAFF.

This chain uses TRBV24-1 with TRBJ2-1, with a weak D call TRBD1 (5 bases). The V and J ends lost 6 bases and 9 bases respectively, with 11 bases between them. Per germline, CDR1 KGHDR and CDR2 SFDVKD. CDR3 length: 12 residues. This CDR3 reads CATSRQGSEQFF. CDR3 DNA sequence: TGTGCCACCAGTCGGCAGGGAAGTGAGCAGTTCTTC.

V usage is TRBV18 and J usage is TRBJ1-2; no reliable D call. CDR3 length equals 15 residues. Trimming removed 2 bases from V and 5 bases from J, with 15 bases in between. Germline CDR1 is KGHSH and CDR2 is LQKENI. Written as DNA, the CDR3 is TGTGCCAGCTCACCAGGGGTGGTCCGGGAATATGGCTACACCTTC. Amino acid sequence: CASSPGVVREYGYTF. Filled out from reference TRBV18 and TRBJ1-2, the complete variable domain reads NAGVMQNPRHLVRRRGQEARLRCSPMKGHSHVYWYRQLPEEGLKFMVYLQKENIIDESGMPKERFSAEFPKEGPSILRIQQVVRGDSAAYFCASSPGVVREYGYTFGSGTRLTVV.

The rearrangement uses TRBV7-2 and TRBJ2-7; D uncertain. This CDR3 comprises 11 residues. V lost 1 base and J 7 bases, leaving 5 bases between the germline ends. Germline loops: CDR1 SGHTA, CDR2 FQGNSA. In nucleotides, the CDR3 is TGTGCCAGCAGCTTAGTAGAAGAGCAGTACTTC. This translates into CASSLVEEQYF.

A single count supports this clone. This chain joins TRBV6-5 and TRBJ1-5; D gene ambiguous. V was pared by 7 bases and J by 5 bases, with 15 bases between. The germline CDR1 and CDR2 sequences are MNHEY and SVGAGI. The CDR3 consists of 14 residues. CDR3 DNA: TGTGCCAGCAACGCCCTGGGAGCTGATCAGCCCCAGCATTTT. It yields the protein CASNALGADQPQHF.

The chain combines TRBV3-1 (or the pseudogene TRBV3-2) with TRBJ2-1, with TRBD1 matching 8 bases. This CDR3 has 16 amino acids. Per germline, CDR1 LGHDT and CDR2 YNNKEL (reference sequence). V trimming: 3 bases; J trimming: 6 bases; junction bases outside the gene matches: 10. Here the CDR3 reads CASSHLGQGPPNEQFF. The CDR3 bases are TGTGCCAGCAGCCATCTAGGACAGGGTCCCCCCAATGAGCAGTTCTTC.

J is TRBJ2-5 and V is TRBV18; TRBD1 aligns across 7 bases. This CDR3 region has 15 residues. Germline V gene lookup returns CDR1 KGHSH and CDR2 LQKENI. J lost 5 bases, V lost 2 bases, and 8 bases had no gene match. The CDR3 DNA reads as TGTGCCAGCTCACCAGCTACAGGGGCACGGGAGACCCAGTACTTC. Its protein is CASSPATGARETQYF.

CDR3 sequence reads: CSVPGGVEETQYF. The CDR3 DNA reads as TGCAGCGTTCCCGGCGGGGTAGAAGAGACCCAGTACTTC. The chain has TRBV29-1 and TRBJ2-5, with D tentatively TRBD2 (6 bases). This CDR3 is 13 amino acids long. CDR1 and CDR2 (germline): SQVTM, ANQGSEA. Deletions cut 5 bases from V and 3 bases from J, with 13 bases between.

The gene calls are TRBV3-1 (or the pseudogene TRBV3-2) and TRBJ1-6; 9 bases are shared with TRBD1. V was pared by 4 bases and J by 0 bases, with 19 bases of the junction left unmatched. CDR1 is LGHDT, CDR2 YNNKEL, per germline (reference sequence). CDR3 size: 22 residues. The CDR3 here is CASSPRQTGGNDRGSYNSPLHF. The CDR3 DNA sequence: TGTGCCAGCAGCCCCAGACAGACAGGGGGTAATGATAGGGGCTCCTATAATTCACCCCTCCACTTT.

The V gene is TRBV10-2, the J gene TRBJ1-1; the match to TRBD1 covers 8 bases. There are 13 residues in the CDR3. The V and J ends lost 6 bases and 4 bases, in that order; junction bases with no gene match: 4. Per the germline V gene, CDR1 is WSHSY and CDR2 is SAAADI. The CDR3: CASSGQGGTEAFF. Written as DNA, the CDR3 is TGCGCCAGCAGCGGACAGGGAGGCACTGAAGCTTTCTTT.

The chain joins TRBV27 to TRBJ1-6, with D possibly being TRBD1 (5 bases). Germline CDR1 is MNHEY and CDR2 is SMNVEV (reference sequence). Trimming left V 7 bases short and J 9 bases short, with 16 bases between. This CDR3 contains 14 residues. The CDR3: CASTIGGSLSPLHF. CDR3 nucleotide sequence: TGTGCCAGCACCATCGGGGGGTCCCTTTCACCCCTCCACTTT.

This clone came up once. The J gene is TRBJ2-5, the V gene TRBV5-4; 9 bases align to TRBD2. Germline CDR1 SGHNT, CDR2 YYREEE (reference sequence). V was pared by 3 bases and J by 5 bases, with 5 bases of the junction left unmatched. The CDR3 sequence is 14 residues long. This CDR3 is CASSSSGIRETQYF. The CDR3 nucleotides are TGTGCCAGCAGCTCTAGCGGGATTCGGGAGACCCAGTACTTC.

The genes are TRBV11-3 and TRBJ2-1; 7 bases agree with TRBD1. Germline CDR1 and CDR2: SGHNT and YENEEA. J gave up 10 bases and V 6 bases, and 6 bases lay outside the gene matches. The CDR3 has 12 residues. The CDR3 is CASSVTGQEQFF. The CDR3 DNA reads TGTGCCAGCAGTGTGACAGGGCAGGAGCAGTTCTTC. Complete variable domain (other parts from reference TRBV11-3 and TRBJ2-1): EAGVVQSPRYKIIEKKQPVAFWCNPISGHNTLYWYLQNLGQGPELLIRYENEEAVDDSQLPKDRFSAERLKGVDSTLKIQPAELGDSAVYLCASSVTGQEQFFGPGTRLTVL.

The chain joins TRBV10-1 to TRBJ2-3; D possibly corresponds to TRBD2 (7 bases). Germline CDR1 WNHNN, CDR2 SYGVQD (reference sequence). With 3 bases removed from V and 1 base from J, the gap between germline ends came to 11 bases. The CDR3 consists of 15 residues. The CDR3 DNA reads TGCGCCAGCAGTGACGGGGGGCGCGGCACAGATACGCAGTATTTT. This codes for CASSDGGRGTDTQYF.

The chain has TRBV2 and TRBJ2-3; TRBD2 might be the D (5 bases). Trimming took off 1 base at V and 0 bases at J, with 17 bases between the two ends. Germline-derived CDR1 and CDR2 are SNHLY and FYNNEI. The CDR3 covers 18 residues. The DNA for the CDR3 is TGTGCCAGCAGTGAAGGCTGGGTAAGCCGAGGGAGCACAGATACGCAGTATTTT. As protein: CASSEGWVSRGSTDTQYF.

The DNA of the CDR3 is TGCGCCAGCAGTTCCGATATACAGAGCTCTGGAAACACCATATATTTT. Translating it yields CASSSDIQSSGNTIYF. The chain uses TRBV5-1 and TRBJ1-3; the D is unclear. CDR1 SGHRS and CDR2 YFSETQ come from the germline V gene. Trimming removed 5 bases at V and 0 bases at J, with 15 bases between. This CDR3 has 16 residues.

DNA of the CDR3: TGTGCCAGCAGACAACAGGGGTTTACTGGAAACACCATATATTTT. It specifies CASRQQGFTGNTIYF. The chain recombines TRBV7-9 with TRBJ1-3; 7 bases match TRBD1. The CDR3 length is 15 residues. The V gene end was trimmed by 6 bases and the J gene end by 2 bases; junction bases not matched to a gene: 7. Germline V gene data show CDR1 as SEHNR and CDR2 as FQNEAQ (reference sequence).

This clone was seen only a few times. The chain recombines TRBV29-1 with TRBJ1-2; no clear D gene. This CDR3 comprises 12 residues. The ends were cut back, 0 bases at V and 9 bases at J, with 11 bases in the middle. Germline-derived CDR1 and CDR2 are SQVTM and ANQGSEA. The DNA for the CDR3 is TGCAGCGTTGAAGAGTACCGTCCTAGCTACACCTTC. This translates into CSVEEYRPSYTF. Filled out from reference TRBV29-1 and TRBJ1-2, the complete variable domain reads SAVISQKPSRDICQRGTSLTIQCQVDSQVTMMFWYRQQPGQSLTLIATANQGSEATYESGFVIDKFPISRPNLTFSTLTVSNMSPEDSSIYLCSVEEYRPSYTFGSGTRLTVV.

The CDR3 spells CASSPRDSQETQYF. CDR3 nucleotide sequence: TGTGCCAGCAGCCCCCGGGACAGCCAAGAGACCCAGTACTTC. V gene TRBV11-3 combines with J gene TRBJ2-5; 7 nucleotides match TRBD1. The CDR3 has 14 amino acids. Germline V gene lookup returns CDR1 SGHNT and CDR2 YENEEA. V was pared by 5 bases and J by 1 base, with 4 bases of the junction left unmatched. Supplemented by reference TRBV11-3 and TRBJ2-5, the full variable domain reads EAGVVQSPRYKIIEKKQPVAFWCNPISGHNTLYWYLQNLGQGPELLIRYENEEAVDDSQLPKDRFSAERLKGVDSTLKIQPAELGDSAVYLCASSPRDSQETQYFGPGTRLLVL.